The 22 T cell receptor beta chains below all came from one sample that was sequenced in a study of human T cells and chemical hapten exposure. One entry per CDR3 protein results from TCRdb running MiXCR on the 5' RACE reads. The sample includes about 81,000 distinct CDR3 sequences, about 8.4% seen only once; the top ten take roughly 2.4%. The starting material, unfractionated whole blood, was used for total RNA extraction. Receptors were obtained from a male donor in good health.

This rearrangement joins TRBV6-5 to TRBJ1-6, with 7 bases fitting TRBD1. The V and J ends lost 2 bases and 10 bases, in that order; junction bases with no gene match: 8. The CDR3 runs 15 residues. CDR1 is MNHEY, CDR2 SVGAGI, per germline. The CDR3 region is CASSYTTGEDSPLHF. The CDR3 nucleotides read TGTGCCAGCAGTTACACCACAGGGGAGGACTCACCCCTCCACTTT.

There are many counts of this clonotype. The chain recombines TRBV29-1 with TRBJ1-2, with TRBD1 as a possible D gene (6 bases). The germline V gene has CDR1 SQVTM and CDR2 ANQGSEA. This CDR3 is 14 amino acids long. Deletions cut 0 bases from V and 6 bases from J, with 14 bases between. The CDR3, as DNA: TGCAGCGTTGAAGACGGACAGACTTGGGATGGCTACACCTTC. Protein product: CSVEDGQTWDGYTF.

The rearrangement links TRBV5-1 to TRBJ2-5, with D unresolved. V was shortened by 0 bases and J by 1 base, with 10 bases between the two germline ends. Germline V gene data show CDR1 as SGHRS and CDR2 as YFSETQ. The CDR3 has 15 residues. The DNA for the CDR3 is TGCGCCAGCAGCTTGGGGGCCAGATCCCAAGAGACCCAGTACTTC. Translation gives CASSLGARSQETQYF.

V is TRBV12-3 or TRBV12-4 and J is TRBJ1-5; D not resolved. V lost 5 bases to trimming and J lost 11 bases, with 16 bases between them. The CDR3 consists of 13 residues. The chain's CDR3 is CASSPPSGWSQHF. CDR3 in DNA: TGTGCCAGCAGTCCCCCTTCAGGATGGTCCCAGCATTTT.

CDR3 sequence reads: CASSYSWSLGGSNQPQHF. The CDR3 DNA reads as TGTGCCAGCAGTTACTCGTGGTCTTTAGGGGGGAGCAATCAGCCCCAGCATTTT. This chain links TRBV6-5 with TRBJ1-5, with D possibly TRBD1 on 6 matching bases. The CDR3 runs to 18 residues. Germline-derived CDR1 and CDR2 are MNHEY and SVGAGI. V gave up 0 bases and J gave up 1 base, with 16 bases separating them.

This clonotype came up once. V is TRBV7-9 and J is TRBJ1-1, with 9 bases aligning to TRBD1. This CDR3 has 14 residues. Germline CDR1 SEHNR, CDR2 FQNEAQ (reference sequence). With V trimmed by 5 bases and J by 5 bases, 6 bases remained unmatched. The CDR3 nucleotides are TGTGCCAGCAGCGGAGGACAGGGGCTTACTGAAGCTTTCTTT. It encodes CASSGGQGLTEAFF.

This chain uses TRBV18 with TRBJ1-2, with TRBD1 matching 7 bases. CDR3 size: 15 residues. Germline CDR1 is KGHSH and CDR2 is LQKENI. The V segment lost 3 bases and the J segment 2 bases; nucleotides outside the gene matches: 6. CDR3 in amino acids: CASSPVPGQNYGYTF. The CDR3 nucleotides read TGTGCCAGCTCACCGGTACCGGGACAGAACTATGGCTACACCTTC.

This clonotype was found many times. The genes are TRBV7-2 and TRBJ2-3; 8 nucleotides match TRBD2. From germline, CDR1 is SGHTA and CDR2 FQGNSA. The CDR3 contains 16 residues. The junction had 7 bases not matched to a gene; V was cut back by 1 base and J by 4 bases. In DNA form, the CDR3 reads TGTGCCAGCAGCTTAGTGGCGGGAGGCCTGGCAGATACGCAGTATTTT. The encoded protein is CASSLVAGGLADTQYF.

The V gene is TRBV3-1, the J gene TRBJ2-1; possible D gene TRBD2, 5 bases. From germline, CDR1 is LGHDT and CDR2 YNNKEL (reference sequence). Trimming stripped 0 bases from V and 3 bases from J, with 9 bases between. The CDR3 is 15 amino acids. The CDR3 DNA sequence: TGTGCCAGCAGCCAAGATGCCGGGAACTACAATGAGCAGTTCTTC. Translating gives CASSQDAGNYNEQFF.

This clonotype came up many times. V usage is TRBV5-6 and J usage is TRBJ2-5; D assignment may be TRBD1 or TRBD2 (5 bases each). The CDR3 spans 16 residues. The V gene's germline CDR1 is SGHDT and CDR2 YYEEEE. Trimming removed 1 base at V and 4 bases at J, with 17 bases between. The CDR3 protein is CASSLLPGRGRETQYF. CDR3 nucleotides: TGTGCCAGCAGCTTGCTGCCAGGGAGAGGGCGAGAGACCCAGTACTTC.

The chain links TRBV7-2 to TRBJ2-6; the D is unclear. The V gene's germline CDR1 is SGHTA and CDR2 FQGNSA. Trimming removed 5 bases from V and 1 base from J, with 15 bases in between. CDR3 size: 17 residues. CDR3 residues: CASSARPTLSGANVLTF. Here the CDR3 DNA reads TGTGCCAGCAGCGCCCGGCCCACTCTTTCTGGGGCCAACGTCCTGACTTTC.

This clonotype was found many times. This chain connects TRBV20-1 to TRBJ1-1; 7 bases map to TRBD1. Germline CDR1 reads DFQATT; CDR2 reads SNEGSKA (reference sequence). This CDR3 comprises 14 residues. J lost 3 bases, V lost 3 bases, and 7 bases had no gene match. CDR3 sequence: CSARGGGGDTEAFF. The CDR3, as DNA: TGCAGTGCTAGGGGAGGGGGCGGGGACACTGAAGCTTTCTTT.

This clonotype occurred many times. The rearrangement joins TRBV4-2 to TRBJ2-1, with 10 positions matching TRBD1. CDR1 LGHNA and CDR2 YNFKEQ come from the germline V gene. Unmatched junction bases numbered 9, after V lost 2 bases and J lost 8 bases. The CDR3 has 16 amino acids. The CDR3 reads CASSQSLRDRGHEQFF. In DNA, the CDR3 is TGTGCCAGCAGCCAAAGTTTACGGGACAGGGGCCATGAGCAGTTCTTC.

This clonotype appeared many times. This chain connects TRBV3-1 to TRBJ2-4; 9 bases are shared with TRBD1. Germline V CDR1 and CDR2: LGHDT, YNNKEL (reference sequence). Unmatched junction bases numbered 5, after V lost 4 bases and J lost 7 bases. The CDR3 has 14 amino acids. CDR3 sequence reads: CASSREDRGNIQYF. DNA for the CDR3: TGTGCCAGCAGCCGAGAGGACAGGGGCAACATTCAGTACTTC.

This clonotype was counted many times. The genes are TRBV5-4 and TRBJ2-3, with D perhaps given as TRBD1 or TRBD2 (7 bases each). The germline V and J ends were trimmed by 3 bases and 3 bases, with 14 bases remaining between them. The CDR3 covers 15 residues. Looked up from germline, CDR1 is SGHNT and CDR2 is YYREEE (reference sequence). CDR3 DNA sequence: TGTGCCAGCAGCTCGACAGGGAGGGTGACAGATACGCAGTATTTT. It codes for CASSSTGRVTDTQYF.

V usage is TRBV7-2 and J usage is TRBJ2-5; tentative D call: TRBD2 (6 bases). The CDR3 extends over 14 amino acids. Per germline, CDR1 SGHTA and CDR2 FQGNSA. The V end lost 5 bases, the J end lost 5 bases, and 15 bases lay between the germline ends. CDR3 sequence (DNA): TGTGCCAGCAGCCCGTCACTAGCATCGGAGACCCAGTACTTC. Its translation: CASSPSLASETQYF. The variable domain in full, completed from reference TRBV7-2 and TRBJ2-5, reads GAGVSQSPSNKVTEKGKDVELRCDPISGHTALYWYRQSLGQGLEFLIYFQGNSAPDKSGLPSDRFSAERTGGSVSTLTIQRTQQEDSAVYLCASSPSLASETQYFGPGTRLLVL.

The CDR3 nucleotides are TGTGCCACCAGCAGAGAGCAAATCTACAATGAGCAGTTCTTC. It codes for CATSREQIYNEQFF. This sequence joins TRBV15 and TRBJ2-1; D not resolved. V lost 0 bases and J lost 3, with 6 bases in between. This CDR3 region has 14 residues. CDR1 is LNHNV and CDR2 is YYDKDF in the germline V gene (reference sequence).

This clonotype appeared many times. The CDR3 DNA sequence: TGTGCCAGCAGTGAAATGTCAGTTAGCAATCAGCCCCAGCATTTT. Amino acid sequence: CASSEMSVSNQPQHF. The chain is built from TRBV6-1 and TRBJ1-5; D remains unclear. The V end was cut by 2 bases, the J end by 0 bases, with 8 bases between. The CDR3 is 15 residues long. The germline V gene encodes CDR1 MNHNS and CDR2 SASEGT.

This clonotype was picked up a small number of times. This chain joins TRBV9 and TRBJ2-3, with 8 bases aligning to TRBD1. The CDR3 sequence is 16 residues long. CDR1 and CDR2 (germline): SGDLS, YYNGEE. The trim removed 3 bases at V and 1 base at J, leaving 7 bases unmatched. In DNA, the CDR3 is TGTGCCAGCAGCGCTGGGGGACAGGACGGCACAGATACGCAGTATTTT. This sequence encodes CASSAGGQDGTDTQYF.

At least ten counts were recorded for this clonotype. The chain recombines TRBV11-2 with TRBJ2-1; no firm D call. The germline V and J ends were trimmed by 4 bases and 8 bases, with 18 bases remaining between them. In germline, CDR1 is SGHAT, CDR2 FQNNGV. The CDR3 runs 15 residues. The CDR3 is CASSSDPLILDEQFF. The DNA for the CDR3 is TGTGCCAGCAGCTCGGACCCGCTTATCTTGGATGAGCAGTTCTTC. Full variable domain (remainder filled in from reference TRBV11-2 and TRBJ2-1): EAGVAQSPRYKIIEKRQSVAFWCNPISGHATLYWYQQILGQGPKLLIQFQNNGVVDDSQLPKDRFSAERLKGVDSTLKIQPAKLEDSAVYLCASSSDPLILDEQFFGPGTRLTVL.

This clonotype was observed many times. The chain links TRBV10-2 to TRBJ1-5, with no clear D. V was shortened by 6 bases and J by 2 bases, with 17 bases between the two germline ends. Germline V lookup: CDR1 WSHSY, CDR2 SAAADI. The CDR3 is 16 amino acids. CDR3 region: CASRDGRLEGNQPQHF. CDR3 DNA: TGCGCCAGCAGGGACGGACGATTAGAAGGCAATCAGCCCCAGCATTTT.

This clonotype was counted ten times or more. This chain uses TRBV7-9 with TRBJ2-4; D is possibly TRBD2 (6 bases). This CDR3 is built from 13 residues. Germline V lookup: CDR1 SEHNR, CDR2 FQNEAQ (reference sequence). V gave up 4 bases and J gave up 8 bases, with 12 bases separating them. In DNA form, the CDR3 reads TGTGCCAGCAGCTGGAGGGGCGTGGACATTCAGTACTTC. Its protein product is CASSWRGVDIQYF.